The 16 T cell receptor beta chains in this list originate from one sample, sequenced in a study of blood T cell repertoires in COVID-19 (dated by TCRdb to the early 2020s). Library construction relied on the immunoSEQ multiplex PCR assay. TCRdb holds this immuneACCESS table with in-frame rearrangements only. Some clones are missing; in checked studies, unresolved V genes explain under half, and the rest has no known cause. Here the sample has about 92,000 clones; roughly 89% occur a single time. Approximately 16% of the sample lies in the top ten. Sequenced sample: peripheral blood. Receptor source: a woman aged 55-70 years with COVID-19, enrolled during active disease.

The chain links TRBV7-8 to TRBJ2-3, with a tentative D call TRBD2 (7 bases). This CDR3 comprises 14 residues. The V end was cut by 6 bases, the J end by 0 bases, with 10 bases between. Germline-derived CDR1 and CDR2 are SGHVS and FQNEAQ. This CDR3 is CASRRGPSTDTQYF. CDR3 DNA: TGTGCCAGCAGGCGGGGGCCTAGCACAGATACGCAGTATTTT.

This clone has a single count. V and J are TRBV6-5 and TRBJ1-2, with D unresolved. Germline CDR1 MNHEY, CDR2 SVGAGI. The V end lost 8 bases, the J end lost 6 bases, and 7 bases lay between the germline ends. This CDR3 is built from 10 residues. CDR3 nucleotides: TGTGCCAGCGGCCCGAATGGCTACACCTTC. It codes for CASGPNGYTF.

The chain carries TRBV10-3 and TRBJ1-1, with 8 bases that match TRBD1. Trimming removed 3 bases from V and 9 bases from J; junction bases left unmatched: 0. The CDR3 spans 11 residues. Germline CDR1 is ENHRY and CDR2 is SYGVKD. The CDR3, as DNA: TGTGCCATCAGTGACAGGGGGCAAGCTTTCTTT. Translating gives CAISDRGQAFF.

This chain uses TRBV7-2 with TRBJ2-7; D is ambiguous. V was pared by 1 base and J by 1 base, with 8 bases between. The CDR3 is 14 residues long. Germline V CDR1 and CDR2: SGHTA, FQGNSA. This CDR3 reads CASSLGIDSYEQYF. Here the CDR3 DNA reads TGTGCCAGCAGCTTAGGAATAGATTCCTACGAGCAGTACTTC.

This clone appeared a single time. This chain connects TRBV6-5 to TRBJ1-2; possibly TRBD1 for D (6 bases). V was trimmed by 5 bases and J by 4 bases, leaving 17 bases between them. CDR3 size: 15 residues. The germline gives CDR1 MNHEY, CDR2 SVGAGI. CDR3 residues: CASSTNQGSGYGYTF. In nucleotides, the CDR3 is TGTGCCAGCAGTACCAACCAGGGGAGCGGCTATGGCTACACCTTC.

The gene calls are TRBV5-1 and TRBJ2-1, with 7 bases matching TRBD2. The V gene's germline CDR1 is SGHRS and CDR2 YFSETQ. CDR3 length equals 15 residues. Unmatched junction bases numbered 6, after V lost 6 bases and J lost 0 bases. CDR3 residues: CASTPSGHSYNEQFF. The CDR3 coding sequence is TGCGCCAGCACACCTAGCGGACACTCCTACAATGAGCAGTTCTTC.

V and J are TRBV18 and TRBJ1-5; no clear D. V gave up 2 bases and J gave up 7 bases, with 9 bases separating them. The CDR3 has 13 amino acids. Germline CDR1 KGHSH, CDR2 LQKENI. Written as DNA, the CDR3 is TGTGCCAGCTCACCAGTGGAGATGCAGCCCCAGCATTTT. Translation: CASSPVEMQPQHF.

In its sample, this clone was seen once. The chain has TRBV21-1 and TRBJ1-5. TRBV21-1 is classified as a pseudogene. The CDR3 loop spans 15 amino acids. CDR3 nucleotide sequence: TGTGCCAGCAGCACCAGAGGCCCCGTTATACTGCCCCAGCATTTT. It translates to CASSTRGPVILPQHF.

This clone is labeled as hyperexpanded. The CDR3 DNA reads as TGTGCCACCCTCGACAGGCGCGCGGATGAAAAACTGTTTTTT. Its translation is CATLDRRADEKLFF. The rearrangement uses TRBV6-4 and TRBJ1-4, with TRBD1 as a possible D gene (6 bases). The ends were cut back, 10 bases at V and 6 bases at J, with 18 bases in the middle. The CDR3 is 14 amino acids. CDR1 and CDR2 (germline): MRHNA, SNTAGT.

The CDR3 here is CASSTWDLEHQPQHF. The CDR3 region has the DNA TGTGCCAGCAGCACCTGGGACTTAGAGCATCAGCCCCAGCATTTT. The chain combines TRBV5-6 with TRBJ1-5, with a possible D match to TRBD1 (5 bases). This CDR3 has 15 residues. V lost 4 bases, J lost 5 bases, and 16 bases lay in between. Germline V lookup: CDR1 SGHDT, CDR2 YYEEEE.

The CDR3 loop reads CATSRATGFNEQFF. The CDR3 DNA reads TGTGCCACCAGCAGAGCGACAGGGTTCAATGAGCAGTTCTTC. The chain recombines TRBV15 with TRBJ2-1; 7 bases are a match to TRBD1. V dropped 1 base and J dropped 6; count of bases not matched to a gene: 3. Germline CDR1 and CDR2: LNHNV and YYDKDF (reference sequence). The CDR3 runs 14 residues.

The chain joins TRBV5-1 to TRBJ2-7; D might be TRBD1 (6 bases). CDR1 and CDR2 from the germline V gene are SGHRS and YFSETQ. The CDR3 length is 15 residues. Trimming took 4 bases from V and 7 from J, leaving 21 bases between them. CDR3 nucleotide sequence: TGCGCCAGCAGCGCGGACAGCCCGTTAGTGGTTGAGCAGTACTTC. It codes for CASSADSPLVVEQYF.

This chain links TRBV7-9 with TRBJ1-6; D gene uncertain. Germline lookup yields CDR1 SEHNR and CDR2 FQNEAQ (reference sequence). The CDR3 loop spans 14 amino acids. V gave up 5 bases and J gave up 7 bases, with 12 bases separating them. The CDR3 DNA reads TGTGCCAGCAGCCTCCCCCCCAGGAATTCACCCCTCCACTTT. Translated, it gives CASSLPPRNSPLHF.

The CDR3 sequence is CASRLMAAEQETQYF. DNA for the CDR3: TGTGCCAGCAGGCTGATGGCGGCGGAACAAGAGACCCAGTACTTC. The chain combines TRBV27 with TRBJ2-5; D is unresolved. V was clipped by 6 bases and J by 2 bases, with 16 bases between them. CDR3 size: 15 residues. In germline, CDR1 is MNHEY, CDR2 SMNVEV (reference sequence).

The CDR3 DNA sequence: TGTGCCGGACAACGACAGGGCCTCAATGAGCAGTTCTTC. Translation gives CAGQRQGLNEQFF. The V and J genes are TRBV28 and TRBJ2-1, with 7 bases fitting TRBD1. The CDR3 has 13 amino acids. After removal of 11 bases from V and 6 bases from J, the junction contained 10 bases not matched to a gene. Germline CDR1 and CDR2: MDHEN and SYDVKM.

The rearrangement uses TRBV3-1 (or the pseudogene TRBV3-2) and TRBJ2-5; D ambiguous. The V gene lost 8 bases and the J gene lost 3 bases, with 13 bases spanning the gap. The CDR3 is 13 residues long. The V gene's germline CDR1 is LGHDT and CDR2 YNNKEL (reference sequence). In DNA form, the CDR3 reads TGTGCCAGCCGCAGGTCGATAAAAGAGACCCAGTACTTC. Translated: CASRRSIKETQYF.